The subject of this entry is one TCR beta chain. This sample was included in a study of blood T cell repertoires in COVID-19. At the level of the study: Italy, Spain and the United States were the sources of the convalescent and acute COVID-19 samples.

J gave up 0 bases and V 4 bases, and 7 bases lay outside the gene matches. The CDR3 extends over 16 amino acids. CDR1 SGHRS and CDR2 YFSETQ come from the germline V gene. As processed by the authors: Reference gene primer amplification gave estimated nucleated cell counts. The assay was immunoSEQ multiplex PCR, and TCRdb's table has in-frame clones only and misses some. V and J calls and clone size are copied from that table; D and trimming were computed from the DNA. The sample shows about 300,000 clones, around 83% of them seen only once. The sequence derives from a woman between 50 and 59 years old with acute or convalescent COVID-19. The gene calls are TRBV5-1 and TRBJ1-1, with TRBD1 identical over 9 bases. The source material was peripheral blood. The CDR3 DNA reads as TGCGCCAGCAGCCCAGACAGGGGGACCATGAACACTGAAGCTTTCTTT. Translation: CASSPDRGTMNTEAFF.